A selection of T cell receptor beta chains follows, all from one sample in a study of tumor-infiltrating lymphocytes in primary liver carcinoma. One entry per CDR3 protein, called by TCRdb with MiXCR from the multiplex PCR reads. This table has 310,000 or so distinct CDR3 sequences, around three fifths appearing once. Sequencing was carried out using peripheral blood. All receptors derive from a young woman with primary liver carcinoma and hepatitis B virus infection. CDR3s leave out the opening cysteine and the closing phenylalanine or tryptophan. The order of the fields is CDR3 length, J gene, V gene, CDR3 protein.

>11|TRBJ2-7|TRBV5-8
ASTLWTGAEQY
>16|TRBJ2-7|TRBV4-1
ASSQEMGLGTGGVEQY
>12|TRBJ1-1|TRBV6-1
ASSTHGAFTEAF
>11|TRBJ2-7|TRBV29-1
SVAGTTRYEQY
>14|TRBJ1-1|TRBV4-1
ASSQASSASGTEAS
>12|TRBJ1-5|TRBV12-3/TRBV12-4
ASSWTEVEMPQH
>12|TRBJ2-5|TRBV29-1
SFRLAGDRRTQY
>12|TRBJ2-1|TRBV11-2
ASSLQTGHNEQL
>10|TRBJ2-3|TRBV7-9
ASSRDSDTQY
>13|TRBJ2-5|TRBV24-1
ATSDLTGAGETQY
>9|TRBJ2-7|TRBV6-5
ATGQGSEQY
>12|TRBJ2-7|TRBV20-1
SAGADSGSREQY
>11|TRBJ1-1|TRBV5-1
ASSLDMGTEAF
>12|TRBJ2-1|TRBV11-3
ASSLDPTRNEQF
>11|TRBJ2-2|TRBV6-5
ASRSTNTGELF
>11|TRBJ1-2|TRBV12-3/TRBV12-4
ASSLDRTYGYT
>9|TRBJ1-2|TRBV29-1
SVLSTYGYT
>13|TRBJ2-1|TRBV11-3
ASSLGNSGANKQF
>15|TRBJ2-3|TRBV5-4
ASSLLTSGRRTDTQY
>11|TRBJ1-1|TRBV6-2/TRBV6-3
ASRLGRLTEAL
>12|TRBJ1-1|TRBV5-4
ASSSGGANTEAF
>12|TRBJ2-6|TRBV12-3/TRBV12-4
ASSYRGRANVLT
>13|TRBJ2-1|TRBV28
ASSLPLVGRNEQF
>10|TRBJ2-7|TRBV29-1
SVEGQGLEQY
>10|TRBJ1-1|TRBV6-6
ASKRRNTEAF
>12|TRBJ1-5|TRBV29-1
SAGGGGSNQPQH
>12|TRBJ2-3|TRBV12-3/TRBV12-4
ASSLWGSGDTQY
>13|TRBJ2-1|TRBV6-6
ASSSRGGVRNEQF
>14|TRBJ2-1|TRBV12-3/TRBV12-4
ASSPISSGGAHEQF
>11|TRBJ2-3|TRBV29-1
SAGLAGEDTQY
>12|TRBJ1-5|TRBV5-1
AGSLSGDDQPQH
>11|TRBJ2-1|TRBV7-8
ASSPRKDNEQF
>9|TRBJ1-6|TRBV11-2
ASSLGSLLH
>14|TRBJ2-3|TRBV13
ASSIHLPAGTDTQY
>16|TRBJ2-1|TRBV4-1
ASSQLWTSESSYNEQF
>9|TRBJ2-1|TRBV10-2
DSSRANEQF
>14|TRBJ1-5|TRBV6-2/TRBV6-3
ASSSAAGGMVRLQH
>14|TRBJ2-1|TRBV12-3/TRBV12-4
ASSKGPSGSRNEQF
>16|TRBJ2-1|TRBV29-1
SVDLRGLAGSSYNEQF
>13|TRBJ2-1|TRBV6-1
ASTSGTGGNNEQF
>12|TRBJ1-1|TRBV7-2
ASSFRLSNTEAF
>13|TRBJ1-1|TRBV6-5
ASSYLGTVNTEAF
>11|TRBJ1-5|TRBV6-6
ASSQIQDQPQH
>13|TRBJ2-1|TRBV7-9
ASSFGGSYYNEQF
>12|TRBJ2-7|TRBV11-2
ASSRGSTSYEQH
>12|TRBJ1-1|TRBV6-6
ASSTQTGFTEAF
>11|TRBJ1-5|TRBV6-2/TRBV6-3
ATSTMYSQPQH
>12|TRBJ2-7|TRBV4-2
ASSREGLVYEQY
>13|TRBJ2-6|TRBV6-5
ASSSGRSGANALT
>13|TRBJ2-7|TRBV5-6
ASSGLTSGGYEQY
>13|TRBJ2-5|TRBV29-1
SFAYRRRFQETQY
>14|TRBJ2-1|TRBV5-4
ASIPPGTGGYNEQF
>15|TRBJ2-7|TRBV7-8
ASSSLTTGTGGYEQY
>12|TRBJ1-2|TRBV4-1
ASGRAGGGYGYT
>16|TRBJ2-2|TRBV6-2/TRBV6-3
ASSYFPVGGGVAGELF
>12|TRBJ2-1|TRBV6-2/TRBV6-3
ASMVAGGVNEQF
>13|TRBJ2-2|TRBV19
ASRNSAGDTGELF
>12|TRBJ2-6|TRBV11-2
ASSLTGGANVLT
>12|TRBJ2-7|TRBV7-8
ASRSDNGPYEQS